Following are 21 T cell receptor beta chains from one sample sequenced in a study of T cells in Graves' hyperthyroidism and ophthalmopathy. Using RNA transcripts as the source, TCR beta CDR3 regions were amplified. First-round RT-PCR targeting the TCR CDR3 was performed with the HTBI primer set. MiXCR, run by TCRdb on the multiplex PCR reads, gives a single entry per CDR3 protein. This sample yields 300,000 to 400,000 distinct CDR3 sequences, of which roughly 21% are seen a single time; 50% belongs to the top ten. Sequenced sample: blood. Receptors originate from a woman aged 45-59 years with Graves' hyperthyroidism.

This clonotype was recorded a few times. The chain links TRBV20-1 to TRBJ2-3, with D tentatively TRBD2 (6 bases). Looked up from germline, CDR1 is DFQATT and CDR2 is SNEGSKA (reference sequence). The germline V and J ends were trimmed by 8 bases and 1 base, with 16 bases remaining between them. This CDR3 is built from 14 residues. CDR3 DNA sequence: TGCAGTTCCGATCCGGGACTTGGCACAGATACGCAGTATTTT. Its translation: CSSDPGLGTDTQYF.

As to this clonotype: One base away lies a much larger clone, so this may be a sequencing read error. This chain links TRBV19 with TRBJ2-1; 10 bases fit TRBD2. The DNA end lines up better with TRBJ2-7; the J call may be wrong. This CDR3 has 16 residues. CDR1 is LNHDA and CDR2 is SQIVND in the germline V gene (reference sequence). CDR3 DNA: TGTGCCAGTAGTATTTTAGGACTAGCGGATTACAATGAGCAGTACTTC. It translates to CASSILGLADYNEQYF.

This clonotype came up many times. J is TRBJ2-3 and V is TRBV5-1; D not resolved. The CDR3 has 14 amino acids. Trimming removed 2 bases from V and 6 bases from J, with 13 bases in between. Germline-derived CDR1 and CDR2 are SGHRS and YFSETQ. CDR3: CASSLEGRMDTQYF. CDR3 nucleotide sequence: TGCGCCAGCAGCTTAGAAGGTCGGATGGATACGCAGTATTTT.

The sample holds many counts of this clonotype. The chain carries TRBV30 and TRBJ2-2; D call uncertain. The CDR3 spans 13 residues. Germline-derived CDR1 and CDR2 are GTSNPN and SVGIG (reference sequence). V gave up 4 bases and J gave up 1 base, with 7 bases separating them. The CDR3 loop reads CAWNILNTGELFF. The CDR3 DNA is TGTGCCTGGAACATATTGAACACCGGGGAGCTGTTTTTT.

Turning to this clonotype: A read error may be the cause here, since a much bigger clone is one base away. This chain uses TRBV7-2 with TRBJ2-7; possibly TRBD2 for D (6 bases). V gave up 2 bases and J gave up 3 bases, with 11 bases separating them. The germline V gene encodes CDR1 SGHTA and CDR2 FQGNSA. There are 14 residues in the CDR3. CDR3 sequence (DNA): TGTGCCAGCAGCTTATGGACGCGGGGCTACGAGCAGTACTTC. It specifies CASSLWTRGYEQYF.

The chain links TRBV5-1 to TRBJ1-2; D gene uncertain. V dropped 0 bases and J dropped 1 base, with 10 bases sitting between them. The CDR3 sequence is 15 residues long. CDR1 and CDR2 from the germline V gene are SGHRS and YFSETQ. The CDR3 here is CASSLDGKVNYGYTF. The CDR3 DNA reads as TGCGCCAGCAGCTTGGACGGGAAAGTTAACTATGGCTACACCTTC.

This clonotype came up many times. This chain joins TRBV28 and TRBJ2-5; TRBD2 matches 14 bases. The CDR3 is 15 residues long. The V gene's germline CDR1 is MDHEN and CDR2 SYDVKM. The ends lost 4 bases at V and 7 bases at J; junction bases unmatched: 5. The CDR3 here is CASSSGLAGVGTQYF. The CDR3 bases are TGTGCCAGCAGTTCGGGACTAGCGGGAGTAGGGACCCAGTACTTC. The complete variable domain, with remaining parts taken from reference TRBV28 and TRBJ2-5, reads DVKVTQSSRYLVKRTGEKVFLECVQDMDHENMFWYRQDPGLGLRLIYFSYDVKMKEKGDIPEGYSVSREKKERFSLILESASTNQTSMYLCASSSGLAGVGTQYFGPGTRLLVL.

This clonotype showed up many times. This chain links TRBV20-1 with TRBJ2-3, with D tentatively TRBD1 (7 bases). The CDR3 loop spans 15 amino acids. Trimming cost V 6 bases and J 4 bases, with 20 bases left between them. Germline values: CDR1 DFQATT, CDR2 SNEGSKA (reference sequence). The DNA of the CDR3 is TGCAGTGCCGCTCTGGGACAGAGGGACTCAGATACGCAGTATTTT. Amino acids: CSAALGQRDSDTQYF.

The CDR3 loop is CASSLDRQDSFVWFGNTIYF. CDR3 bases: TGTGCCAGCAGCTTAGATCGCCAGGACAGTTTTGTATGGTTCGGAAACACCATATATTTT. J is TRBJ1-3 and V is TRBV11-2; tentative D call: TRBD1 (6 bases). The V end lost 0 bases, the J end lost 4 bases, and 25 bases lay between the germline ends. CDR1 SGHAT and CDR2 FQNNGV come from the germline V gene. The CDR3 runs to 20 residues.

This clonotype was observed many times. CDR3 DNA: TGTGCCAGCTCAGTGGACAGCACCACCGGGGAGCTGTTTTTT. It codes for CASSVDSTTGELFF. The V call is TRBV18, the J call TRBJ2-2; a weak D match, TRBD1 (6 bases). The germline CDR1 and CDR2 sequences are KGHSH and LQKENI. V was cut by 5 bases and J by 4 bases, with 11 bases left in between. This CDR3 region has 14 residues.

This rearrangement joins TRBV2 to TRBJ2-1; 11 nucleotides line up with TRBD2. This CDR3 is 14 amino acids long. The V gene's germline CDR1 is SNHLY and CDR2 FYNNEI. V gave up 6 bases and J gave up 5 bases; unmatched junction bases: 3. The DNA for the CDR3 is TGTGCCAGCAGGGGACTAGCGGAGGACAATGAGCAGTTCTTC. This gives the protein CASRGLAEDNEQFF. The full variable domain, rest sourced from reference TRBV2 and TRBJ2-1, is EPEVTQTPSHQVTQMGQEVILRCVPISNHLYFYWYRQILGQKVEFLVSFYNNEISEKSEIFDDQFSVERPDGSNFTLKIRSTKLEDSAMYFCASRGLAEDNEQFFGPGTRLTVL.

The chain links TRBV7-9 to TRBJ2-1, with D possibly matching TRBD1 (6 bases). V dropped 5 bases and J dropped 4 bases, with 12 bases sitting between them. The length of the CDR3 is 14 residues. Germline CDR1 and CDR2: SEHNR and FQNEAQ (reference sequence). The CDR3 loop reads CASSGQILYNEQFF. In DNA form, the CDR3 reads TGTGCCAGCAGCGGACAGATCCTATACAATGAGCAGTTCTTC. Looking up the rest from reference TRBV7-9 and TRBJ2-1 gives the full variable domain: DTGVSQNPRHKITKRGQNVTFRCDPISEHNRLYWYRQTLGQGPEFLTYFQNEAQLEKSRLLSDRFSAERPKGSFSTLEIQRTEQGDSAMYLCASSGQILYNEQFFGPGTRLTVL.

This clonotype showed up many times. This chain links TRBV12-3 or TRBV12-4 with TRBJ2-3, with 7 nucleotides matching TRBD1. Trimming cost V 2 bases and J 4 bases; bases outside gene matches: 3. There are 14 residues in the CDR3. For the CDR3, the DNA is TGTGCCAGCAGTTTACAGGGGGTCGCAGATACGCAGTATTTT. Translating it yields CASSLQGVADTQYF.

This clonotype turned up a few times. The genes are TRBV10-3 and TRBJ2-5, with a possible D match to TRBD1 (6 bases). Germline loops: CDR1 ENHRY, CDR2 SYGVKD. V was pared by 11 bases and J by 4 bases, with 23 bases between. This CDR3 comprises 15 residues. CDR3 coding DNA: TGTGCCTCTATGGTTGGGGGCCGTCGGGGAGAGACCCAGTACTTC. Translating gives CASMVGGRRGETQYF.

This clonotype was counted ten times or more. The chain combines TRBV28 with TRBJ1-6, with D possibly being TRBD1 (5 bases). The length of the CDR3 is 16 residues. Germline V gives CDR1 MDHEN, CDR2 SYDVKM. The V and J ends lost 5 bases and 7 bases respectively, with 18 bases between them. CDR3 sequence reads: CASSPPGGKGNSPLHF. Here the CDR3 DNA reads TGTGCCAGCAGTCCCCCGGGGGGAAAGGGAAATTCACCCCTCCACTTT.

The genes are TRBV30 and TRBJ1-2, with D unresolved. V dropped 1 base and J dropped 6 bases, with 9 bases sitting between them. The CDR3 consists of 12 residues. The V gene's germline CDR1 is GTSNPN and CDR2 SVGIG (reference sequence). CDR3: CAWSGSRNGYTF. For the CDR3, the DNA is TGTGCCTGGAGTGGCAGTCGAAATGGCTACACCTTC.

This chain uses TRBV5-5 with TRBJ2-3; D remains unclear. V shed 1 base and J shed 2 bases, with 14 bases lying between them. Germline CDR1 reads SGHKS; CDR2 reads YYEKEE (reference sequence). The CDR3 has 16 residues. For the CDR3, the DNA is TGTGCCAGCAGCTTGCCAGGCCTACCAAACACAGATACGCAGTATTTT. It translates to CASSLPGLPNTDTQYF.

CDR3 in DNA: TGTGCCAGCAGTACGGGGGGCGGCGAGCAGTACTTC. Protein: CASSTGGGEQYF. The rearrangement joins TRBV6-1 to TRBJ2-7; maybe TRBD2 (7 bases). This CDR3 contains 12 residues. V was clipped by 5 bases and J by 6 bases, with 11 bases between them. Per germline, CDR1 MNHNS and CDR2 SASEGT.

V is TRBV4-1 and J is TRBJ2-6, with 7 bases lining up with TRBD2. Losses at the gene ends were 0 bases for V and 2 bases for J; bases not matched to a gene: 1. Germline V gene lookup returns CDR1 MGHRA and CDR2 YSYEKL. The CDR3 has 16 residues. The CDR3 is CASSQEAGAGANVLTF. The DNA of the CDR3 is TGCGCCAGCAGCCAAGAGGCGGGGGCTGGGGCCAACGTCCTGACTTTC.

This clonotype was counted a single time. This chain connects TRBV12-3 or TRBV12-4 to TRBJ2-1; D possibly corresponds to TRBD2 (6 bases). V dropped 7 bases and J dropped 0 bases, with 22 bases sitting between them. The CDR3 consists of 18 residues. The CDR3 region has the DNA TGTGCCAGCACCCGTGGGGCTAGCGTGACTCGCTCCTACAATGAGCAGTTCTTC. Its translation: CASTRGASVTRSYNEQFF.

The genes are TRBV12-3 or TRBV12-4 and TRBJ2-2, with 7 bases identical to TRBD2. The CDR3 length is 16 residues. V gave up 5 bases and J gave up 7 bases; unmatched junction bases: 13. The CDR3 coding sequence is TGTGCCAGCAGTCTATCTTCCCGGGGGGTTGGCGGGGAGCTGTTTTTT. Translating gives CASSLSSRGVGGELFF.